The present TCR beta chain was sequenced within a study of T cells in Graves' hyperthyroidism and ophthalmopathy. General study findings and limits: From stable hyperthyroidism, ophthalmopathy was separated by a 13 V-J model.

CDR1 and CDR2 from the germline V gene are SGHAT and FQNNGV. This CDR3 is 15 amino acids long. V lost 5 bases and J lost 8; bases outside the gene matches: 9. Amplified TCR beta CDR3 regions came from RNA transcripts. A first-round RT-PCR of the TCR CDR3 used the HTBI primer set. TCRdb re-derived calls from the multiplex PCR reads in MiXCR, one entry per CDR3 protein. The sample carries hundreds of thousands of distinct CDR3 sequences, approximately 18% recorded once. There are many counts of this clonotype. Its antigen is not known. Sequenced input: blood. The receptor was isolated from a woman aged 50 to 60 with Graves' hyperthyroidism that later progressed to Graves' ophthalmopathy. V usage is TRBV11-2 and J usage is TRBJ1-6; 7 nucleotides agree with TRBD1. The CDR3 region is CASSPMGQFDSPLHF. The CDR3 DNA is TGTGCCAGCAGCCCAATGGGACAGTTCGATTCACCCCTCCACTTT.